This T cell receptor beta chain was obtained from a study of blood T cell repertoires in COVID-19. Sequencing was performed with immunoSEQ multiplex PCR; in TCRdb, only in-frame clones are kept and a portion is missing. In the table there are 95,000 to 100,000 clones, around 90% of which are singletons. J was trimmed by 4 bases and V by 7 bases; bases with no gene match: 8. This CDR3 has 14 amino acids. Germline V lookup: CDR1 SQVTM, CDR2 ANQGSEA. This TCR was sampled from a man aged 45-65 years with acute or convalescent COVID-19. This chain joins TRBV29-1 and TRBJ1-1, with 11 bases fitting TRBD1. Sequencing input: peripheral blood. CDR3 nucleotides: TGCAGCGGTGGACAGGGGGCTAGTGGCACTGAAGCTTTCTTT. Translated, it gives CSGGQGASGTEAFF.